These 13 T cell receptor beta chains share one sample of origin, sequenced in a study of blood T cells in healthy people across ages. With a J-beta primer mix and a sample-barcoded 5' primer, a second PCR ran roughly 7 to 11 cycles. MiXCR was run by TCRdb on the 5' RACE reads, yielding one entry per CDR3 protein. The sample has about 1,000,000 distinct CDR3 sequences, over 35% seen once; the top ten hold 15% to 20%. Sequencing was performed on blood. The receptors originated from a woman aged 55-75 years in good health.

V gene TRBV5-1 combines with J gene TRBJ2-2, with no clear D. Germline V gene lookup returns CDR1 SGHRS and CDR2 YFSETQ. The CDR3 covers 13 residues. V gave up 0 bases and J gave up 13 bases, with 13 bases separating them. The CDR3 reads CASSLAARSRLFF. The CDR3 bases are TGCGCCAGCAGCTTGGCTGCAAGATCCCGGCTGTTTTTT.

This chain uses TRBV6-5 with TRBJ2-7; TRBD2 matches 10 bases. This CDR3 spans 14 amino acids. V trimming: 7 bases; J trimming: 3 bases; junction bases outside the gene matches: 6. Germline assignment: CDR1 MNHEY and CDR2 SVGAGI. CDR3 coding DNA: TGTGCCAGCACCGAGAGCGGGAGGGACTACGAGCAGTACTTC. It codes for CASTESGRDYEQYF.

This clonotype was seen a handful of times. The CDR3 DNA follows: TGTGCCAGCAGCTTATCGCCCGGGACAGGGGGCGACGGCTACACCTTC. Amino acid sequence: CASSLSPGTGGDGYTF. V is TRBV7-6 and J is TRBJ1-2; the match to TRBD1 covers 12 bases. V gave up 2 bases and J gave up 8 bases; unmatched junction bases: 9. The germline gives CDR1 SGHVS, CDR2 FNYEAQ. This CDR3 region has 16 residues.

There are a few counts of this clonotype. The genes are TRBV9 and TRBJ2-3; D remains unclear. The CDR3 spans 16 residues. Germline V gene lookup returns CDR1 SGDLS and CDR2 YYNGEE. Trimming stripped 0 bases from V and 0 bases from J, with 11 bases between. DNA of the CDR3: TGTGCCAGCAGCGTAGCCGGAGCGACTAGCACAGATACGCAGTATTTT. It yields the protein CASSVAGATSTDTQYF.

This chain uses TRBV18 with TRBJ1-1, with D possibly being TRBD1 (6 bases). CDR1 is KGHSH and CDR2 is LQKENI in the germline V gene. CDR3 length: 15 amino acids. Trimming shortened V by 3 bases and J by 0 bases, and 11 bases separated the two germline ends. The CDR3 DNA sequence: TGTGCCAGCTCACCGGGGGCGGGGATGAACACTGAAGCTTTCTTT. It codes for CASSPGAGMNTEAFF.

The chain joins TRBV5-1 to TRBJ2-3; 8 bases align to TRBD1. This CDR3 is 15 amino acids long. Trimming took 4 bases from V and 2 from J; bases not matched to a gene: 6. From germline, CDR1 is SGHRS and CDR2 YFSETQ. The CDR3 DNA reads TGCGCCAGCAGCAATCAGGGGGCCCTCACAGATACGCAGTATTTT. Translating gives CASSNQGALTDTQYF.

This clonotype was counted between two and nine times. The V call is TRBV18, the J call TRBJ2-1; 8 nucleotides match TRBD1. This CDR3 has 15 residues. V trimming: 3 bases; J trimming: 7 bases; junction bases outside the gene matches: 8. Germline CDR1 reads KGHSH; CDR2 reads LQKENI. The CDR3 sequence is CASSPERQGKNEQFF. The CDR3 DNA reads as TGTGCCAGCTCACCGGAGAGACAGGGGAAAAATGAGCAGTTCTTC.

The rearrangement joins TRBV20-1 to TRBJ1-6; tentative D call: TRBD1 (5 bases). The germline V and J ends were trimmed by 1 base and 5 bases, with 12 bases remaining between them. CDR1 is DFQATT, CDR2 SNEGSKA, per germline (reference sequence). The CDR3 is 15 amino acids. The DNA for the CDR3 is TGCAGTGCTAGAGTCGGGGCAGTCAATAATTCACCCCTCCACTTT. It yields the protein CSARVGAVNNSPLHF.

This clonotype was picked up one time. The chain has TRBV20-1 and TRBJ1-1; D not resolved. Trimming removed 5 bases at V and 2 bases at J, with 9 bases between. The CDR3 contains 12 residues. CDR1 and CDR2 (germline): DFQATT, SNEGSKA (reference sequence). DNA of the CDR3: TGCAGTGCTGCCCGGGCCAACACTGAAGCTTTCTTT. Translated, it gives CSAARANTEAFF.

The gene calls are TRBV11-3 and TRBJ2-5; 13 nucleotides line up with TRBD2. The CDR3 loop spans 18 amino acids. CDR1 and CDR2 (germline): SGHNT, YENEEA. V shed 0 bases and J 3 bases; nucleotides not matched to a gene: 7. Here the CDR3 reads CASSLEGPTSGRKETQYF. The CDR3 nucleotides read TGTGCCAGCAGCTTAGAAGGCCCGACTAGCGGGAGGAAAGAGACCCAGTACTTC.

The rearrangement links TRBV20-1 to TRBJ2-4, with D tentatively TRBD1 (5 bases). The better agreement between TRBJ2-7 and the DNA end casts doubt on the J call. Germline CDR1 reads DFQATT; CDR2 reads SNEGSKA (reference sequence). The CDR3 is made up of 15 amino acids. CDR3: CSARDARSGLYEQYF. The CDR3 DNA follows: TGCAGTGCTAGAGATGCACGCTCAGGGCTCTACGAGCAGTACTTC.

This clonotype has ten or more counts. The gene calls are TRBV9 and TRBJ2-5; no definite D call. CDR3 size: 13 residues. Germline CDR1 is SGDLS and CDR2 is YYNGEE. Between the trimmed V and J ends, which lost 0 bases and 2 bases, there was a span of 5 bases. CDR3 sequence: CASSVVGQETQYF. The DNA for the CDR3 is TGTGCCAGCAGCGTAGTAGGTCAAGAGACCCAGTACTTC.

This clonotype was seen a few times. The rearrangement joins TRBV20-1 to TRBJ2-5; D gene uncertain. The germline V gene has CDR1 DFQATT and CDR2 SNEGSKA (reference sequence). The CDR3 covers 13 residues. V lost 2 bases and J 0 bases, leaving 7 bases between the germline ends. The CDR3 loop is CSARQKHQETQYF. As DNA, the CDR3 is TGCAGTGCTAGACAGAAGCACCAAGAGACCCAGTACTTC.